Below, 27 T cell receptor beta chains from the same sample are listed, as sequenced in a study of shared clonotypes between healthy human individuals. Assay used: immunoSEQ multiplex PCR; TCRdb lists only in-frame clones, some missing. The repertoire includes over 1.4 million clones, approximately 96% of them detected once, and 1% to 1.5% sits in the top ten. Sequencing input: naive CD4+ T cells sorted from blood. As for subset: CD45RA+ positively selected. The receptors stem from a man between 25 and 39 years old in good health.

V usage is TRBV7-8 and J usage is TRBJ2-1, with D possibly TRBD2 on 6 matching bases. The CDR3 covers 15 residues. Trimming stripped 3 bases from V and 8 bases from J, with 17 bases between. Germline V lookup: CDR1 SGHVS, CDR2 FQNEAQ. The CDR3 loop is CASSFRSLAVYEQFF. The CDR3, as DNA: TGTGCCAGCAGCTTCAGGTCACTAGCCGTCTATGAGCAGTTCTTC.

The CDR3 region is CASSRTGREAYEQYF. The CDR3 DNA reads as TGCGCCAGCAGCCGAACAGGGAGAGAGGCCTACGAGCAGTACTTC. This chain joins TRBV4-1 and TRBJ2-7; tentative D call: TRBD1 (6 bases). Germline V lookup: CDR1 MGHRA, CDR2 YSYEKL. The V end was cut by 4 bases, the J end by 2 bases, with 15 bases between. The CDR3 sequence is 15 residues long.

With regard to this clone: At one end the junction does not follow the germline gene, possibly because of a read error. The V call is TRBV5-4, the J call TRBJ2-7; D may be TRBD1 or TRBD2 (6 bases each). Germline lookup yields CDR1 SGHNT and CDR2 YYREEE (reference sequence). The CDR3 runs to 15 residues. CDR3 loop: CASSLEGGPNPLRHF. CDR3 nucleotides: TGTGCCAGCAGCTTGGAGGGGGGACCTAACCCTCTCAGGCACTTC.

V gene TRBV19 combines with J gene TRBJ1-5; TRBD1 aligns across 9 bases. The CDR3 consists of 18 residues. Trimming took 4 bases from V and 0 from J; bases not matched to a gene: 10. The germline V gene encodes CDR1 LNHDA and CDR2 SQIVND (reference sequence). The CDR3 region is CASSTGTGGRYSNQPQHF. CDR3 DNA: TGTGCCAGTAGTACTGGAACAGGGGGCCGATATAGCAATCAGCCCCAGCATTTT.

This chain joins TRBV14 and TRBJ1-4, with a possible D match to TRBD1 (5 bases). Germline lookup yields CDR1 SGHDN and CDR2 FVKESK. V lost 2 bases to trimming and J lost 7 bases, with 14 bases between them. The CDR3 sequence is 15 residues long. CDR3 in amino acids: CASSQLAGTSEKLFF. DNA of the CDR3: TGTGCCAGCAGCCAATTGGCCGGGACGAGTGAAAAACTGTTTTTT.

V is TRBV4-1 and J is TRBJ2-7; 8 bases agree with TRBD2. CDR1 and CDR2 (germline): MGHRA, YSYEKL. This CDR3 region has 18 residues. Unmatched junction bases numbered 13, after V lost 0 bases and J lost 3 bases. The CDR3: CASSQEGGTSWGVYEQYF. The CDR3, as DNA: TGCGCCAGCAGCCAAGAAGGTGGGACTAGTTGGGGGGTCTACGAGCAGTACTTC.

CDR3: CASSDRKNTEAFF. The CDR3 DNA reads as TGTGCCAGTAGTGATCGGAAGAACACTGAAGCTTTCTTT. The genes are TRBV19 and TRBJ1-1; D unresolved. CDR1 and CDR2 from the germline V gene are LNHDA and SQIVND (reference sequence). The CDR3 covers 13 residues. Between the trimmed V and J ends, which lost 5 bases and 1 base, there was a span of 8 bases. The entire variable domain, with the rest obtained from reference TRBV19 and TRBJ1-1, is as follows: DGGITQSPKYLFRKEGQNVTLSCEQNLNHDAMYWYRQDPGQGLRLIYYSQIVNDFQKGDIAEGYSVSREKKESFPLTVTSAQKNPTAFYLCASSDRKNTEAFFGQGTRLTVV.

This sequence joins TRBV6-1 and TRBJ2-2; D is undetermined. The germline V gene encodes CDR1 MNHNS and CDR2 SASEGT. V lost 6 bases to trimming and J lost 6 bases, with 14 bases between them. This CDR3 is built from 14 residues. As DNA, the CDR3 is TGTGCCAGCAGGCTTACACAATCCCCCGGGGAGCTGTTTTTT. It specifies CASRLTQSPGELFF.

This sequence joins TRBV1 and TRBJ2-7; the D segment call TRBD2 is taken from the table without a DNA check. TRBV1 is labeled a pseudogene. The length of the CDR3 is 18 residues. The CDR3 sequence is CTSSHVRTSGRSSYEQYF. CDR3 in DNA: TGCACCAGCAGCCATGTCCGGACTAGCGGGAGGTCCTCCTACGAGCAGTACTTC.

V is TRBV29-1 and J is TRBJ2-7; the match to TRBD2 covers 8 bases. V trimming: 4 bases; J trimming: 3 bases; junction bases outside the gene matches: 5. The CDR3 is made up of 13 amino acids. The germline V gene encodes CDR1 SQVTM and CDR2 ANQGSEA. CDR3 amino acids: CSVGAGARYEQYF. Written as DNA, the CDR3 is TGCAGCGTTGGAGCGGGAGCCCGCTACGAGCAGTACTTC.

The chain links TRBV7-6 to TRBJ2-1, with 14 bases aligning to TRBD2. The CDR3 extends over 17 amino acids. Germline loops: CDR1 SGHVS, CDR2 FNYEAQ. V dropped 5 bases and J dropped 1; count of bases not matched to a gene: 4. Here the CDR3 reads CASSPGTSGRSYNEQFF. Written as DNA, the CDR3 is TGTGCCAGCAGCCCTGGGACTAGCGGGAGATCCTACAATGAGCAGTTCTTC.

V usage is TRBV9 and J usage is TRBJ2-2; no firm D call. The CDR3 is 15 amino acids. CDR1 is SGDLS, CDR2 YYNGEE, per germline. Trimming took 0 bases from V and 6 from J, leaving 12 bases between them. The CDR3 here is CASSVDRAVAGELFF. CDR3 nucleotide sequence: TGTGCCAGCAGCGTAGATAGGGCAGTCGCCGGGGAGCTGTTTTTT.

The CDR3: CASSLQGPPADTQYF. In DNA form, the CDR3 reads TGCGCCAGCAGCTTACAGGGTCCCCCTGCAGATACGCAGTATTTT. The gene calls are TRBV5-1 and TRBJ2-3; possibly TRBD1 for D (6 bases). The CDR3 loop spans 15 amino acids. V was trimmed by 2 bases and J by 4 bases, leaving 14 bases between them. CDR1 and CDR2 from the germline V gene are SGHRS and YFSETQ.

The chain recombines TRBV19 with TRBJ2-3; 7 bases fit TRBD2. The CDR3 spans 15 residues. V was clipped by 3 bases and J by 0 bases; unmatched bases: 3. Per germline, CDR1 LNHDA and CDR2 SQIVND (reference sequence). The CDR3 reads CASSMGLPSTDTQYF. DNA for the CDR3: TGTGCCAGTAGTATGGGACTACCAAGCACAGATACGCAGTATTTT.

This chain uses TRBV18 with TRBJ2-3; D gene uncertain. CDR1 KGHSH and CDR2 LQKENI come from the germline V gene. This CDR3 is built from 16 residues. V was pared by 2 bases and J by 0 bases, with 12 bases between. The CDR3 protein is CASSPIQRLSTDTQYF. The CDR3 coding sequence is TGTGCCAGCTCACCAATTCAGCGACTTAGCACAGATACGCAGTATTTT.

The chain joins TRBV5-6 to TRBJ1-5; 9 bases map to TRBD1. This CDR3 region has 16 residues. Germline V gene sequence: CDR1 SGHDT, CDR2 YYEEEE. With 4 bases clipped from V and 4 bases from J, the junction kept 9 bases outside the gene matches. CDR3 sequence: CASSRTGEGPNQPQHF. CDR3 DNA: TGTGCCAGCAGCCGGACAGGGGAAGGGCCTAATCAGCCCCAGCATTTT.

The chain joins TRBV5-1 to TRBJ2-5; 8 nucleotides line up with TRBD2. Per germline, CDR1 SGHRS and CDR2 YFSETQ. The V and J ends lost 4 bases and 0 bases, in that order; junction bases with no gene match: 8. The CDR3 loop spans 16 amino acids. The CDR3 DNA reads TGCGCCAGCAGCGTTTTAAGCGGGAGCTACCAAGAGACCCAGTACTTC. This translates into CASSVLSGSYQETQYF.

This clone has just one count. The rearrangement links TRBV11-1 to TRBJ2-7; possible D gene TRBD1, 5 bases. CDR3 size: 15 residues. Trimming shortened V by 1 base and J by 0 bases, and 10 bases separated the two germline ends. CDR1 is SGHAT, CDR2 FQDESV, per germline (reference sequence). CDR3 in amino acids: CASSLEGDSSYEQYF. The DNA for the CDR3 is TGTGCCAGCAGCTTAGAAGGGGATAGCTCCTACGAGCAGTACTTC.

This sequence joins TRBV27 and TRBJ2-5, with D perhaps matching TRBD1 (7 bases). Trimming pared 2 bases from V and 5 bases from J, leaving 18 bases between. Germline V CDR1 and CDR2: MNHEY, SMNVEV (reference sequence). This CDR3 region has 16 residues. The CDR3 reads CASSLNPQGGMETQYF. In DNA form, the CDR3 reads TGTGCCAGCAGTTTAAATCCCCAGGGGGGAATGGAGACCCAGTACTTC.

This chain joins TRBV19 and TRBJ2-1; a possible D gene is TRBD2 (6 bases). V lost 4 bases and J 5 bases, leaving 18 bases between the germline ends. This CDR3 is built from 16 residues. Per germline, CDR1 LNHDA and CDR2 SQIVND (reference sequence). CDR3 nucleotide sequence: TGTGCCAGTAGTACTCCCCGGGACTTGAACCACAATGAGCAGTTCTTC. Translation: CASSTPRDLNHNEQFF.

CDR3 nucleotides: TGTGCCAGCTCACCACGAAATGCCGGGGAGCTGTTTTTT. This encodes CASSPRNAGELFF. The chain joins TRBV18 to TRBJ2-2, with no clear D. V lost 1 base and J lost 6, with 6 bases in between. CDR1 KGHSH and CDR2 LQKENI come from the germline V gene. The CDR3 sequence is 13 residues long. The whole variable domain, remainder taken from reference TRBV18 and TRBJ2-2, is NAGVMQNPRHLVRRRGQEARLRCSPMKGHSHVYWYRQLPEEGLKFMVYLQKENIIDESGMPKERFSAEFPKEGPSILRIQQVVRGDSAAYFCASSPRNAGELFFGEGSRLTVL.

The chain employs TRBV5-1 and TRBJ2-5; 8 bases are shared with TRBD2. Trimming cost V 2 bases and J 1 base; bases outside gene matches: 10. The CDR3 is 17 amino acids. CDR1 and CDR2 (germline): SGHRS, YFSETQ. The CDR3 coding sequence is TGCGCCAGCAGCTTACTAGCGGCCCCCAACCGCCAAGAGACCCAGTACTTC. This encodes CASSLLAAPNRQETQYF.

The chain combines TRBV6-1 with TRBJ2-7, with a weak D call TRBD2 (5 bases). Trimming stripped 0 bases from V and 6 bases from J, with 15 bases between. The CDR3 is 15 residues long. The germline V gene has CDR1 MNHNS and CDR2 SASEGT. CDR3: CASSEAGRVRVEQYF. In DNA, the CDR3 is TGTGCCAGCAGTGAAGCGGGGAGAGTCCGTGTCGAGCAGTACTTC.

The chain uses TRBV7-8 and TRBJ1-4; unclear D gene. V lost 1 base, J lost 5 bases, and 5 bases lay in between. Germline V gene data show CDR1 as SGHVS and CDR2 as FQNEAQ. CDR3 length: 13 residues. The CDR3 sequence is CASSLGWNEKLFF. CDR3 in DNA: TGTGCCAGCAGCTTAGGGTGGAATGAAAAACTGTTTTTT.

This sequence joins TRBV5-1 and TRBJ2-2, with 13 bases fitting TRBD2. The V segment lost 4 bases and the J segment 5 bases; nucleotides outside the gene matches: 5. The CDR3 runs 16 residues. Germline assignment: CDR1 SGHRS and CDR2 YFSETQ. The CDR3 coding sequence is TGCGCCAGCAGCCCACTAGCGGGAGGGCGGACCGGGGAGCTGTTTTTT. Translating gives CASSPLAGGRTGELFF.

The chain joins TRBV6-5 to TRBJ2-1, with D possibly TRBD1 on 6 matching bases. This CDR3 contains 14 residues. Deletions cut 6 bases from V and 1 base from J, with 10 bases between. In germline, CDR1 is MNHEY, CDR2 SVGAGI. The CDR3 nucleotides read TGTGCCAGCAGCAGAACAGGGTCCTACAATGAGCAGTTCTTC. This gives the protein CASSRTGSYNEQFF.

This chain links TRBV2 with TRBJ2-3; no firm D call. The CDR3 covers 15 residues. V lost 6 bases, J lost 2 bases, and 15 bases lay in between. The germline CDR1 and CDR2 sequences are SNHLY and FYNNEI. The CDR3 DNA follows: TGTGCCAGCAGCACGACACTTACCCCCACAGATACGCAGTATTTT. Translating it yields CASSTTLTPTDTQYF.